This T cell receptor (beta chain) derives from a study of cytomegalovirus exposure and HLA in healthy donors. The ends were cut back, 2 bases at V and 3 bases at J, with 11 bases in the middle. Germline lookup yields CDR1 MNHEY and CDR2 SVGAGI. The CDR3 contains 14 residues. The PCR contained 60 Vbeta and 13 Jbeta primers. Using immunoSEQ multiplex PCR, the repertoire was profiled, and TCRdb retains in-frame clones only, with some absent. Here the sample table reports 50,000 to 75,000 clones. The sequenced material came from PBMCs. This TCR was sampled from a woman under 30 in good health and CMV-seronegative. The chain joins TRBV6-5 to TRBJ2-7; D unresolved. CDR3 bases: TGTGCCAGCAGTTACATCGGCGGCGACTACGAGCAGTACTTC. It encodes CASSYIGGDYEQYF.